This T cell receptor beta chain was documented in a study of Ad26.COV2.S vaccination and SARS-CoV-2 variants. Treatment meaning: some 19 received Ad26.COV2.S at low or high dose, single or two shots; about 5 received placebo; per-sample allocation not given. Specimens were obtained on day 63 following the first vaccine or placebo injection. Cohort 1b enrolled adults aged 18-55 years in Boston. An Ad26 vector expressing Wuhan-strain SARS-CoV-2 spike served as the vaccine. Sequencing used immunoSEQ multiplex PCR; TCRdb keeps in-frame clones, though not all of them. The table shows around 340,000 clones, with roughly nine tenths occurring only once. Germline V gene data show CDR1 as SGHRS and CDR2 as YFSETQ. The CDR3 consists of 14 residues. The V gene lost 0 bases and the J gene lost 2 bases, with 8 bases spanning the gap.

This receptor was identified in a person aged 18-65 years who received the Ad26.COV2.S COVID-19 vaccine or a placebo. V and J are TRBV5-1 and TRBJ2-5, with D unresolved. The specimen was peripheral blood, collected in a trial of Ad26.COV2.S vaccine versus placebo. The CDR3 nucleotides read TGCGCCAGCAGCTTGGCGGTCCTACAAGAGACCCAGTACTTC. It yields the protein CASSLAVLQETQYF.